Listed below are T cell receptor beta chains from one sample, sequenced in a study of T cell responses to AZD1222 COVID-19 vaccine. The assay was immunoSEQ multiplex PCR, and TCRdb's table has in-frame clones only and misses some. Altogether 63,000 or so clones are present, 85% to 90% being singletons, with the ten largest covering around 19%. Sequencing was performed on peripheral blood, taken on day 0 of AZD1222 vaccination. Receptors originate from an adult in good health. Each CDR3 is given with its conserved first and last residue. The order of the fields is D gene, clone size, J gene, V gene, CDR3 protein, CDR3 DNA. The D gene is left open where the match is weak. Expanded clones are given a class, and other clones once, few, many or no size at all.

>TRBD1|once|TRBJ1-1|TRBV18
CASADRGLNTEAFF
TGTGCCAGCGCGGACAGGGGACTGAACACTGAAGCTTTCTTT
>TRBD1|-|TRBJ1-2|TRBV19
CASGRGRGYGYTF
TGTGCCAGTGGCAGGGGGAGAGGCTATGGCTACACCTTC
>-|-|TRBJ2-6|TRBV5-1
CASSAQGSGANVLTF
TGCGCCAGCAGCGCACAGGGCTCTGGGGCCAACGTCCTGACTTTC
>TRBD2|-|TRBJ2-5|TRBV7-9
CASSDSGTSGAAETQYF
TGTGCCAGCAGCGACTCCGGGACTAGCGGGGCGGCGGAGACCCAGTACTTC
>-|-|TRBJ2-7|TRBV7-2
CASSLTGTIRHEQYF
TGTGCCAGCAGCTTAACGGGGACCATCCGCCACGAGCAGTACTTC
>TRBD2|-|TRBJ2-7|TRBV7-9
CASSLDGGGSSYEQYF
TGTGCCAGCAGCTTAGACGGCGGGGGAAGTTCCTACGAGCAGTACTTC
>TRBD1|few|TRBJ1-1|TRBV7-6
CASSPDRGGNTEAFF
TGTGCCAGCAGCCCCGACAGGGGCGGGAACACTGAAGCTTTCTTT
>-|-|TRBJ1-4|TRBV19
CASTKGAGPVNEKLFF
TGTGCCAGTACAAAGGGCGCCGGGCCGGTCAATGAAAAACTGTTTTTT
>-|-|TRBJ2-7|TRBV6-5
CASSYSPGKTYEQYF
TGTGCCAGCAGTTACTCTCCAGGGAAAACCTACGAGCAGTACTTC
>-|-|TRBJ1-2|TRBV6-1
CASSEARGSGYTF
TGTGCCAGCAGTGAGGCCAGGGGCAGTGGCTACACCTTC
>-|-|TRBJ1-2|TRBV19
CASSPRGKRGYTF
TGTGCCAGTAGTCCGAGGGGGAAACGGGGCTACACCTTC
>-|-|TRBJ1-1|TRBV29-1
CSVLQGDTEAFF
TGCAGCGTTTTACAGGGTGACACTGAAGCTTTCTTT
>-|few|TRBJ1-2|TRBV5-5
CASSFGSLSYGYTF
TGTGCCAGCAGCTTTGGCAGCCTGAGCTATGGCTACACCTTC
>-|-|TRBJ1-2|TRBV27
CASSFARNYGYTF
TGTGCCAGCAGTTTCGCCAGAAACTATGGCTACACCTTC
>-|-|TRBJ1-1|TRBV2
CASRGTENTEAFF
TGTGCCAGCAGGGGGACGGAGAACACTGAAGCTTTCTTT
>-|-|TRBJ2-1|TRBV21-1
CASSNSPTSGGSSYNEQFF
TGTGCCAGCAGCAATTCTCCGACTAGCGGGGGTAGCTCCTACAATGAGCAGTTCTTC
>-|-|TRBJ1-3|TRBV3-1/TRBV3-2
CASSQLNAFSGNTIYF
TGTGCCAGTAGCCAATTGAACGCCTTCTCTGGAAACACCATATATTTT
>TRBD1|-|TRBJ2-5|TRBV7-9
CASSVSRTGGETQYF
TGTGCCAGCAGCGTATCCCGGACAGGGGGGGAGACCCAGTACTTC
>-|few|TRBJ2-1|TRBV27
CASSLRAGYNEQFF
TGTGCCAGCAGTTTACGGGCGGGCTACAATGAGCAGTTCTTC
>-|-|TRBJ1-6|TRBV2
CASSEESSYNSPLHF
TGTGCCAGCAGTGAAGAGAGCTCCTATAATTCACCCCTCCACTTT
>-|few|TRBJ1-1|TRBV19
CASSIRGGDMNTEAFF
TGTGCCAGTAGTATAAGGGGGGGTGACATGAACACTGAAGCTTTCTTT
>-|-|TRBJ2-7|TRBV12-3/TRBV12-4
CASSLMGYEQYF
TGTGCCAGCAGTTTAATGGGCTACGAGCAGTACTTC
>TRBD2|-|TRBJ2-1|TRBV3-1/TRBV3-2
CASSHLAGGNNEQFF
TGTGCCAGCAGCCATTTAGCGGGGGGCAACAATGAGCAGTTCTTC
>-|-|TRBJ2-2|TRBV5-1
CASSLGGSLVGELFF
TGCGCCAGCAGCTTGGGAGGCAGTCTGGTCGGGGAGCTGTTTTTT
>-|-|TRBJ1-2|TRBV7-2
CASSLVVMVAGYTF
TGTGCCAGCAGCTTAGTCGTGATGGTTGCGGGCTACACCTTC
>-|-|TRBJ1-5|TRBV6-1
CASSEQGYGNQPQHF
TGTGCCAGCAGTGAACAGGGATACGGCAATCAGCCCCAGCATTTT
>-|once|TRBJ2-7|TRBV18
CASSPSIGSTSYEQYF
TGTGCCAGCTCACCGTCTATAGGTTCGACCAGCTACGAGCAGTACTTC
>TRBD1|-|TRBJ1-6|TRBV11-2
CASSLDRGQGIYNSPLHF
TGTGCCAGCAGCTTAGATCGTGGACAGGGGATATATAATTCACCCCTCCACTTT
>-|-|TRBJ1-2|TRBV29-1
CSVNGGYTF
TGCAGCGTAAACGGTGGCTACACCTTC
>-|-|TRBJ2-7|TRBV12-3/TRBV12-4
CASSLGSYEQYF
TGTGCCAGCAGTTTAGGGAGCTACGAGCAGTACTTC
>-|-|TRBJ2-2|TRBV29-1
CSVGVRDTITGELFF
TGCAGCGTTGGGGTCCGGGACACTATCACCGGGGAGCTGTTTTTT
>-|-|TRBJ2-1|TRBV18
CASSPPSSYNEQFF
TGTGCCAGCTCACCCCCCAGCTCCTACAATGAGCAGTTCTTC